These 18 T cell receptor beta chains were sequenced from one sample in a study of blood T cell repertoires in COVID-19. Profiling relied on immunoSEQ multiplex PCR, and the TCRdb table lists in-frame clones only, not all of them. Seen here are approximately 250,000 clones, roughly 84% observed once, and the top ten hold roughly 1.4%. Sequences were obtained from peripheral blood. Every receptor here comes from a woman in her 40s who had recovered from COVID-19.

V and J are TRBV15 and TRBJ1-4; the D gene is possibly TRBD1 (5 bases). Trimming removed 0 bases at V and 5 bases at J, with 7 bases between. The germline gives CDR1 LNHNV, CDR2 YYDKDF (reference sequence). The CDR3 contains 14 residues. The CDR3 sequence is CATSRDRENEKLFF. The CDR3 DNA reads TGTGCCACCAGCAGAGACAGGGAAAATGAAAAACTGTTTTTT. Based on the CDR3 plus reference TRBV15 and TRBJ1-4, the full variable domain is DAMVIQNPRYQVTQFGKPVTLSCSQTLNHNVMYWYQQKSSQAPKLLFHYYDKDFNNEADTPDNFQSRRPNTSFCFLDIRSPGLGDTAMYLCATSRDRENEKLFFGSGTQLSVL.

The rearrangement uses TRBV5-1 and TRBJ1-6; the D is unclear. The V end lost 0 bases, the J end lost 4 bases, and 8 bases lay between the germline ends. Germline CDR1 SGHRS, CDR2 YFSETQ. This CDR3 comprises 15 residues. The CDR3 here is CASSLAYSYNSPLHF. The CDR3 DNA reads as TGCGCCAGCAGCTTGGCCTACAGTTATAATTCACCCCTCCACTTT.

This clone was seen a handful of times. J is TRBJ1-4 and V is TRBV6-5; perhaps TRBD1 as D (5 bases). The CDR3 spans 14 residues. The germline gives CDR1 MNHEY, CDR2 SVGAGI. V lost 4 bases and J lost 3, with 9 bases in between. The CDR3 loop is CASSLQVANEKLFF. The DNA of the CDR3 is TGTGCCAGCAGTTTACAGGTCGCTAATGAAAAACTGTTTTTT.

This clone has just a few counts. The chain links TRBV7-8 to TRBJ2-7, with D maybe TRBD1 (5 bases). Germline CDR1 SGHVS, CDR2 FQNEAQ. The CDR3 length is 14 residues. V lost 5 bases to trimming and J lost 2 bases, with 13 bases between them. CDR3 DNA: TGTGCCAGCAGCGAAGACAGTTTGGCCTACGAGCAGTACTTC. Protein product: CASSEDSLAYEQYF.

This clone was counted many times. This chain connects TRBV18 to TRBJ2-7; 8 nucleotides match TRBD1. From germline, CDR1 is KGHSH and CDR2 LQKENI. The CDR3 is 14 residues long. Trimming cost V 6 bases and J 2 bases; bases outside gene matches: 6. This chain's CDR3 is CASSQGAQTYEQYF. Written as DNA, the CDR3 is TGTGCCAGCTCTCAGGGGGCGCAGACCTACGAGCAGTACTTC.

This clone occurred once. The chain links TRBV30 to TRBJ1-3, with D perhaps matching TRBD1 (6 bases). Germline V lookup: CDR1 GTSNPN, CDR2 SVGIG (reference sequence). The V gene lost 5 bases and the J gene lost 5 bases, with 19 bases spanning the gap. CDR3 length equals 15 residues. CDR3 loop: CAWRSKGGARNTIYF. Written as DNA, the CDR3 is TGTGCCTGGCGATCGAAAGGGGGGGCAAGAAACACCATATATTTT.

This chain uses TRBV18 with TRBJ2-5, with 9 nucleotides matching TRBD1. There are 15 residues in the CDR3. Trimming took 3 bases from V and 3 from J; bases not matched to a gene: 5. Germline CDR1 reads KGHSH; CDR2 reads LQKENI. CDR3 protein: CASSPQGQGKETQYF. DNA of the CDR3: TGTGCCAGCTCACCGCAGGGACAGGGTAAAGAGACCCAGTACTTC.

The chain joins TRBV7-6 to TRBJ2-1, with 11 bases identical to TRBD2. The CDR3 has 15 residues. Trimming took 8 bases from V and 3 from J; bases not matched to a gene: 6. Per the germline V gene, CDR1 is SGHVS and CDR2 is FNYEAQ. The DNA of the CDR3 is TGTGCCAGCGGCAAGACTAGCGGGAACTACAATGAGCAGTTCTTC. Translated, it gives CASGKTSGNYNEQFF. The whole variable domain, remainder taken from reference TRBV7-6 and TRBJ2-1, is GAGVSQSPRYKVTKRGQDVALRCDPISGHVSLYWYRQALGQGPEFLTYFNYEAQQDKSGLPNDRFSAERPEGSISTLTIQRTEQRDSAMYRCASGKTSGNYNEQFFGPGTRLTVL.

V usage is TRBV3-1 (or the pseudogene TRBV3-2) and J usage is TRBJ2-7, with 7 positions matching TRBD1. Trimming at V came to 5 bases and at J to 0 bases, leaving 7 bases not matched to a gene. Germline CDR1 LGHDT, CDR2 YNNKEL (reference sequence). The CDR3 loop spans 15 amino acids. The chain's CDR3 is CASSEGALSSYEQYF. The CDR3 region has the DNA TGTGCCAGCAGCGAGGGGGCGTTGAGCTCCTACGAGCAGTACTTC.

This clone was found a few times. The CDR3 DNA sequence: TGTGCCAGCTCAGGCCAGGGAGAGACCCAGTACTTC. Translating it yields CASSGQGETQYF. V is TRBV18 and J is TRBJ2-5; D is perhaps TRBD1 (5 bases). CDR3 length: 12 amino acids. V lost 5 bases, J lost 4 bases, and 8 bases lay in between. The V gene's germline CDR1 is KGHSH and CDR2 LQKENI.

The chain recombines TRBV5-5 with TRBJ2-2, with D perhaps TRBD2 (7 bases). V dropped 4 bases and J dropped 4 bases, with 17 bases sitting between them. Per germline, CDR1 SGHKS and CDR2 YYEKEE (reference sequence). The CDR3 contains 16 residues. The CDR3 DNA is TGTGCCAGCAGCAACTTAGGGGGGGATCTCACCGGGGAGCTGTTTTTT. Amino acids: CASSNLGGDLTGELFF.

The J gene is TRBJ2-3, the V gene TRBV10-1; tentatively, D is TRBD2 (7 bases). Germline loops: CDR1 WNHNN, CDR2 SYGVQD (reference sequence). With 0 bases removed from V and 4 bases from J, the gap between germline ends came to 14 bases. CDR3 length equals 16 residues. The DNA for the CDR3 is TGCGCCAGCAGTGAGTCGCCGGGGGGCTCCCCAGATACGCAGTATTTT. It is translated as CASSESPGGSPDTQYF.

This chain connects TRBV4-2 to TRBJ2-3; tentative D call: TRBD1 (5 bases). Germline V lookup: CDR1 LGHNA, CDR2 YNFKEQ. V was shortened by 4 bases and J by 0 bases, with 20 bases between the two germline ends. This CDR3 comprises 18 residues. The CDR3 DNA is TGTGCCAGCAGCCGTGGTCAGGGTCGACGTACTAGCACAGATACGCAGTATTTT. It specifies CASSRGQGRRTSTDTQYF.

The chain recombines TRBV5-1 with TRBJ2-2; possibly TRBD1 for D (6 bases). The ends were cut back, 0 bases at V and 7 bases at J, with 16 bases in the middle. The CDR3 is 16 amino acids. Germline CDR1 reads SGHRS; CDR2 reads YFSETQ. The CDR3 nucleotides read TGCGCCAGCAGCTTGGAAGGACAGACTCATTACGGGGAGCTGTTTTTT. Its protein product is CASSLEGQTHYGELFF.

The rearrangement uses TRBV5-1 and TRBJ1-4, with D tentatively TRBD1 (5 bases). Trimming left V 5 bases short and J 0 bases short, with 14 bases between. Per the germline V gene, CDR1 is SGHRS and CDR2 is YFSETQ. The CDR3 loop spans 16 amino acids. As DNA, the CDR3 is TGCGCCAGCAGTTCCGACAGCCCTGCAACTAATGAAAAACTGTTTTTT. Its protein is CASSSDSPATNEKLFF.

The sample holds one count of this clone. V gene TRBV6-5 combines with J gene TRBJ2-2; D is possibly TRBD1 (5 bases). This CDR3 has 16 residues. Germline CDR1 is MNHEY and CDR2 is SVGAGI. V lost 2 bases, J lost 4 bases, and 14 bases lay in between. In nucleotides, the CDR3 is TGTGCCAGCAGTTACGGGCTCCGCAGGGCCACCGGGGAGCTGTTTTTT. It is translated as CASSYGLRRATGELFF.

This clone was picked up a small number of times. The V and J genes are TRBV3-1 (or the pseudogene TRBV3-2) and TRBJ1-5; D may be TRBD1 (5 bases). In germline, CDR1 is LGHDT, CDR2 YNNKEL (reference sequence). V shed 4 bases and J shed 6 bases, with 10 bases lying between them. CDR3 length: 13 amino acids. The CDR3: CASSPRGGQPQHF. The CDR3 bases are TGTGCCAGCAGCCCTCGGGGGGGTCAGCCCCAGCATTTT.

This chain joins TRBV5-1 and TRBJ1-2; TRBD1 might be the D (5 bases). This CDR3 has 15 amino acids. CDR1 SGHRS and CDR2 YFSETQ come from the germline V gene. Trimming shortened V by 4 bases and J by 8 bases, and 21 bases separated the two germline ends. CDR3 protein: CASSRTGGSLYGYTF. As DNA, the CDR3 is TGCGCCAGCAGCCGCACGGGGGGGTCTTTGTACGGCTACACCTTC.